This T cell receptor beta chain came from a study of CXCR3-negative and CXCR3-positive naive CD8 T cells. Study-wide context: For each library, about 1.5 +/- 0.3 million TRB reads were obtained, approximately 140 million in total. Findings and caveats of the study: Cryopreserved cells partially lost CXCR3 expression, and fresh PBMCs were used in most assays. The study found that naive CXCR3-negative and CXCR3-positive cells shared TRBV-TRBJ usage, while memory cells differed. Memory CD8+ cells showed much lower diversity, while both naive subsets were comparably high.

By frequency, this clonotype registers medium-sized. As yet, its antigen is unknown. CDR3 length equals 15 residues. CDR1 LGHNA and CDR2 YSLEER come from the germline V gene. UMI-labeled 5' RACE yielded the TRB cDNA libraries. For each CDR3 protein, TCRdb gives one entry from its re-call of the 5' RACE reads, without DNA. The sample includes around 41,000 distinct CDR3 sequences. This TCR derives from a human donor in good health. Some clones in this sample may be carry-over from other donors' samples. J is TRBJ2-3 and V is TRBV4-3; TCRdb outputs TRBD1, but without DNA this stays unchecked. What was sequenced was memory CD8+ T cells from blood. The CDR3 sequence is CASSQDGLPGQGKYF.